This TCR beta chain was retrieved from a study of T cells in Graves' hyperthyroidism and ophthalmopathy. Study results and limitations: Stable hyperthyroidism was separated from ophthalmopathy by a model based on 13 V-J features.

This clonotype was counted many times. What it recognizes is unknown. The V and J ends lost 1 base and 4 bases respectively, with 13 bases between them. The CDR3 runs to 15 residues. RNA transcripts yielded amplified TCR beta CDR3 regions. Primed by the HTBI set, a first-round RT-PCR was run on the TCR CDR3. TCRdb ran MiXCR on the multiplex PCR reads and lists one entry per CDR3 protein. The sample has 300,000 to 450,000 distinct CDR3 sequences, more than 13% seen once; the top ten hold less than 35%. The V call is TRBV12-3 or TRBV12-4, the J call TRBJ1-1; weak D call: TRBD1 (6 bases). This TCR came from a woman aged 25 to 39 with Graves' hyperthyroidism. Material for sequencing was blood. CDR3: CASSLDPGASTEAFF. Here the CDR3 DNA reads TGTGCCAGCAGTTTAGACCCAGGGGCGAGCACTGAAGCTTTCTTT.